A selection of T cell receptor beta chains follows, all from one sample in a study of blood T cell repertoires in COVID-19. TCRdb's table, derived via immunoSEQ multiplex PCR, lists solely in-frame clones and lacks some. This table holds 390,000 or so clones, 90% found once. Sequencing was performed on peripheral blood. The receptor source for this set is a man aged 18 to 29 with active or convalescent COVID-19. Each CDR3 is given with its conserved first and last residue. The D gene is left open where the match is weak.

j_gene	d_gene	v_gene	CDR3nt	CDR3aa
TRBJ2-7	.	TRBV14	TGTGCCAGCAGCCAAGGGTTCGGGGACGAGCAGTACTTC	CASSQGFGDEQYF
TRBJ2-3	TRBD2	TRBV28	TGTGCCAGCAGTCGTGGCGGGGGGGCCTCGGATACGCAGTATTTT	CASSRGGGASDTQYF
TRBJ2-3	TRBD2	TRBV15	TGTGCCACCAGCAGAGATTGGCCAGGACTAGCGGGCCTGGGAGATACGCAGTATTTT	CATSRDWPGLAGLGDTQYF
TRBJ1-1	.	TRBV4-1	TGCGCCAGCAGCCAAGGGCAGGGGACTGAAGCTTTCTTT	CASSQGQGTEAFF
TRBJ2-7	.	TRBV6-5	TGTGCCGGAAGTACAGGACCTTACTACGAGCAGTACTTC	CAGSTGPYYEQYF
TRBJ2-5	TRBD1	TRBV5-1	TGCGCCAGCAGCGGGACAGGGGAGGAGACCCAGTACTTC	CASSGTGEETQYF
TRBJ2-3	.	TRBV2	TGTGCCAGCAGTGAAGCTAGGGGCATCACAGATACGCAGTATTTT	CASSEARGITDTQYF
TRBJ2-3	TRBD2	TRBV24-1	TGTGCCACCAGTGAGCCAACTAGCGACGAAGATACGCAGTATTTT	CATSEPTSDEDTQYF
TRBJ2-1	.	TRBV21-1	TGTGCCAGCGCAACTTGTTGCCGGGGTTCGGGGGGAGACTCCGAGGACAATGAGCAGTTCTTC	CASATCCRGSGGDSEDNEQFF
TRBJ1-3	.	TRBV5-6	TGTGCCAGCAGCCGGGGTGGGGATTATAGAGGAAACACCATATATTTT	CASSRGGDYRGNTIYF
TRBJ1-1	TRBD1	TRBV9	TGTGCCAGCAGCGTACGACAGGGGGGATCCGAAGCTTTCTTT	CASSVRQGGSEAFF
TRBJ1-6	.	TRBV27	TGTGCCAGCAGTCAGGGTTTCACCCTCCACTTT	CASSQGFTLHF
TRBJ1-3	TRBD1	TRBV11-2	TGTGCCAGCAGCTTTGATAACAGGGGGTCTGGAAACACCATATATTTT	CASSFDNRGSGNTIYF
TRBJ2-1	.	TRBV9	TGTGCCAGCAGCGTAGCGGGTCCGGGGTACAATGAGCAGTTCTTC	CASSVAGPGYNEQFF
TRBJ2-1	TRBD2	TRBV7-9	TGTGCCAGCAGCCCCCGGGGGCAGCGGGAGTTTATTGAGCAGTTCTTC	CASSPRGQREFIEQFF
TRBJ1-4	.	TRBV7-2	TGTGCCAGCAGCACCGGGACACCACTTGGGGAAAAACTGTTTTTT	CASSTGTPLGEKLFF
TRBJ1-2	.	TRBV3-1/TRBV3-2	TGTGCCAGCAGCCCCAGGGGTAACTATGGCTACACCTTC	CASSPRGNYGYTF
TRBJ2-3	.	TRBV18	TGTGCCAGCTCACCAACAGGACAAATAATTAGCACAGATACGCAGTATTTT	CASSPTGQIISTDTQYF
TRBJ2-1	.	TRBV6-2/TRBV6-3	TGTGCCAGCAGTTCACCAGATGGTAGCGGACTTATCTCCTACAATGAGCAGTTCTTC	CASSSPDGSGLISYNEQFF
TRBJ1-6	TRBD1	TRBV6-5	TGTGCCAGCAGAACGGGACAGGGGGCGAATTCACCCCTCCACTTT	CASRTGQGANSPLHF